This T cell receptor (beta chain) was sequenced during a study of cytomegalovirus exposure and HLA in healthy donors. Findings and limits, study-wide: Reportedly, cytomegalovirus status was diagnosed with high sensitivity and specificity.

PCR used 60 Vbeta primers and 13 Jbeta primers. Sequenced by immunoSEQ multiplex PCR; TCRdb stores in-frame clones only, minus some. The sample has about 32,000 clones, approximately 82% seen once. Worth noting for this clone: Its antigen is still unknown. The junction departs from the called germline gene at one end, perhaps through a read error.

Germline assignment: CDR1 SGHRS and CDR2 YFSETQ. CDR3 length: 12 residues. Sequences were obtained from PBMCs. The rearrangement joins TRBV5-1 to TRBJ1-2; D is uncertain. The clonotype was recovered from a woman aged 18-35 years in good health and CMV-seronegative. The CDR3 DNA reads as TGCGCCAGCAGCTTGGTGGGCGATGGCTACCCCTTC. Its protein product is CASSLVGDGYPF.